The clone carrying this T cell receptor (beta chain) has at least ten counts. The antigen is unknown. Combining a sample-barcoded 5' primer with a J-beta primer mix, a second PCR ran for roughly 6 to 12 cycles. TCRdb reprocessed the 5' RACE reads with MiXCR, giving one entry per CDR3 protein. The sample carries about 670,000 distinct CDR3 sequences, approximately 52% recorded once. V was pared by 1 base and J by 5 bases, with 14 bases between. The germline V gene encodes CDR1 MGHDK and CDR2 SYGVNS. The CDR3 spans 15 residues. The data derive from a study of blood T cells in healthy people across ages. Notes on the study in general: From one million sequenced T cells, diversity estimates were lower bounds.

The source material was blood. This receptor was taken from a woman of 80 years or more in good health. This chain links TRBV25-1 with TRBJ2-5, with no clear D. The CDR3 loop reads CASSELGRSEETQYF. The CDR3 DNA is TGTGCCAGCAGTGAATTGGGTCGGTCTGAGGAGACCCAGTACTTC.